This T cell receptor beta chain emerged from a study of technical replicates of blood from several donors. Per the germline V gene, CDR1 is KGHSH and CDR2 is LQKENI. There are 15 residues in the CDR3. J lost 6 bases, V lost 4 bases, and 8 bases had no gene match. TCRdb's copy holds only in-frame clones and misses some; the assay was immunoSEQ multiplex PCR. The table includes some 13,000 clones, 84% detected once. Sequenced input: PBMCs. The gene calls are TRBV18 and TRBJ1-5, with 8 bases that match TRBD1. The clonotype originates from a human donor in good health. The CDR3 DNA follows: TGTGCCAGCTCACTCGGACAGGGCTCGGGTCAGCCCCAGCATTTT. Protein: CASSLGQGSGQPQHF.